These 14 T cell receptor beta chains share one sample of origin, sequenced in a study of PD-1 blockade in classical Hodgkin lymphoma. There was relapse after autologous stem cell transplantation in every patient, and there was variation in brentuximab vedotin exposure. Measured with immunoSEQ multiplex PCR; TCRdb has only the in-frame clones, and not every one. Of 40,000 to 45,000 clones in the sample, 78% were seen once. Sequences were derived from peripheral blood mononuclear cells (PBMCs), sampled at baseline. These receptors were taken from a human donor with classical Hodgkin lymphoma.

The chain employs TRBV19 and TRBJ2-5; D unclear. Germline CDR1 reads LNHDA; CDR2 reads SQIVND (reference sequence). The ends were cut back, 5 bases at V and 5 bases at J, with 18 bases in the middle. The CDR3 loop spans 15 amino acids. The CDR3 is CASSAETSPGETQYF. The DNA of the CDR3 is TGTGCCAGTAGTGCCGAGACTTCTCCCGGCGAGACCCAGTACTTC.

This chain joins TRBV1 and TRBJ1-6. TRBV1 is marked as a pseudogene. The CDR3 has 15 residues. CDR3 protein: CTSSRREPPNSPLHF. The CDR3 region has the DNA TGCACCAGCAGCCGACGGGAGCCACCTAATTCACCCCTCCACTTT.

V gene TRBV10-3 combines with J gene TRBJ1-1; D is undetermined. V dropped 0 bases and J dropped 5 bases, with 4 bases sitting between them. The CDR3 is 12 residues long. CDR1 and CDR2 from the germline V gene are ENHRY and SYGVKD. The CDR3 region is CAISESSTEAFF. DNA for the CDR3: TGTGCCATCAGTGAGTCGAGTACTGAAGCTTTCTTT.

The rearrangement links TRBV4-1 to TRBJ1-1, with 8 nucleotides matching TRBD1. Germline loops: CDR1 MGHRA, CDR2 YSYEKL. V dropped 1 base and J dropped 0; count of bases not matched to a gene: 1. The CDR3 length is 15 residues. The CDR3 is CASSQGQGLNTEAFF. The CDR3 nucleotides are TGCGCCAGCAGCCAAGGACAGGGGTTGAACACTGAAGCTTTCTTT.

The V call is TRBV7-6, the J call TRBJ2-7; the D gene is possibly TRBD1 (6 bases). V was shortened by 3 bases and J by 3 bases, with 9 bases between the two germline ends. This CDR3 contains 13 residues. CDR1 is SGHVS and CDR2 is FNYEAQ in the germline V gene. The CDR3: CASSFGQFYEQYF. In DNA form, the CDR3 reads TGTGCCAGCAGCTTCGGACAGTTCTACGAGCAGTACTTC.

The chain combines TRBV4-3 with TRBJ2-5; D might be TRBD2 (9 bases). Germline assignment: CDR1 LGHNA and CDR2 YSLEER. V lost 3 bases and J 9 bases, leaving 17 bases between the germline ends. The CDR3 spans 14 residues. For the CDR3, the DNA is TGCGCCAGCAGCCAGGGACAGGCGGGGGGGGCCCAGTACTTC. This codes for CASSQGQAGGAQYF.

CDR3 residues: CASSDQGAGEKLFF. CDR3 DNA: TGTGCCAGCAGTGACCAGGGGGCTGGTGAAAAACTGTTTTTT. The V call is TRBV27, the J call TRBJ1-4; 8 positions match TRBD1. The CDR3 sequence is 14 residues long. Unmatched junction bases numbered 6, after V lost 5 bases and J lost 7 bases. Germline CDR1 is MNHEY and CDR2 is SMNVEV (reference sequence).

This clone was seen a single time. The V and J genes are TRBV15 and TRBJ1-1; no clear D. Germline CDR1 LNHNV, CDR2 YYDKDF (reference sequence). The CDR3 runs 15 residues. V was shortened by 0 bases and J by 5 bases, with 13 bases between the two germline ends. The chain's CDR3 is CATSRDLSRGTEAFF. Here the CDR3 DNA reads TGTGCCACCAGCAGAGATCTGTCGAGAGGGACTGAAGCTTTCTTT.

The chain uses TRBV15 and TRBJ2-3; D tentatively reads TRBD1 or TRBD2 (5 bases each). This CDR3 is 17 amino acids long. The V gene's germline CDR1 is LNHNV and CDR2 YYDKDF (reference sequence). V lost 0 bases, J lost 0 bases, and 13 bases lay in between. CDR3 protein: CATSRDGTGRSTDTQYF. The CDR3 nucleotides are TGTGCCACCAGCAGAGATGGGACGGGCCGTAGCACAGATACGCAGTATTTT.

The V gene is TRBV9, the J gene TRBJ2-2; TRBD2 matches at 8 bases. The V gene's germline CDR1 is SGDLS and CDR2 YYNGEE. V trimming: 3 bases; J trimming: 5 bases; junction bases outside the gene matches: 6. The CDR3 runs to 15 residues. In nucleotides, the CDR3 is TGTGCCAGCAGCGGGGGGACTAGTGGGACCGGGGAGCTGTTTTTT. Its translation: CASSGGTSGTGELFF.

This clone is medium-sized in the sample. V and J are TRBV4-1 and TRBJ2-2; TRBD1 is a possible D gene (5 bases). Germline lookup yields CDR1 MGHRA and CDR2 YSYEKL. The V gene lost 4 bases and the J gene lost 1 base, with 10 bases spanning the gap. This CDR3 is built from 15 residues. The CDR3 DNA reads TGCGCCAGCAGCCTTGGAAGGGGGAACACCGGGGAGCTGTTTTTT. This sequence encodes CASSLGRGNTGELFF.

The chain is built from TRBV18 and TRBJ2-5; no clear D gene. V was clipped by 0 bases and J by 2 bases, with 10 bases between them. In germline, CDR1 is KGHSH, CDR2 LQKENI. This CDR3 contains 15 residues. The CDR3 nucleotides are TGTGCCAGCTCACCACCGGGGTCGCGGCAAGAGACCCAGTACTTC. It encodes CASSPPGSRQETQYF.

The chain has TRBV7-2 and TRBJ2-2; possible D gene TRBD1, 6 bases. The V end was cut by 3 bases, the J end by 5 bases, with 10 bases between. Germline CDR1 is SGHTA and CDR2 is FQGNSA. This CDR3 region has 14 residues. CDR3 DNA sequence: TGTGCCAGCAGCTTTCACAGGGTAACCGGGGAGCTGTTTTTT. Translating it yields CASSFHRVTGELFF.

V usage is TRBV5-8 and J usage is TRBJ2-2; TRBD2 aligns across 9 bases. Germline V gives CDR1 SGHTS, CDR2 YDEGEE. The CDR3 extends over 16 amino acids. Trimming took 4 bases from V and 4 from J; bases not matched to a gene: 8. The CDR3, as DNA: TGTGCCAGCAGCCCCTACTGGCGGGGGGGCACCGGGGAGCTGTTTTTT. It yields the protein CASSPYWRGGTGELFF. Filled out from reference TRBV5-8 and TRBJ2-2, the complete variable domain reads EAGVTQSPTHLIKTRGQQATLRCSPISGHTSVYWYQQALGLGLQFLLWYDEGEERNRGNFPPRFSGRQFPNYSSELNVNALELEDSALYLCASSPYWRGGTGELFFGEGSRLTVL.